This T cell receptor beta chain was sequenced during a study of cytomegalovirus exposure and HLA in healthy donors. At the level of the study: The study's early data release held approximately 91 million unique TCRs from HLA-typed donors.

On this clone itself: Its specificity is not known.

It was with 60 Vbeta and 13 Jbeta primers that the PCR ran. Sequencing used immunoSEQ multiplex PCR; TCRdb keeps in-frame clones, though not all of them. In all, the sample yields some 200,000 clones. Study findings and constraints: Later, an analysis showed that TCR beta chains associated with HLA were more clonally expanded than others that were equally common. A likely sequencing artifact accounted for one observed cluster of highly shared sequence variants. In vitro assays verified that a few CMV-associated chains recognized CMV antigens specifically.

The CDR3 length is 14 residues. Germline CDR1 is LNHDA and CDR2 is SQIVND (reference sequence). The junction had 6 bases not matched to a gene; V was cut back by 3 bases and J by 4 bases. J is TRBJ2-7 and V is TRBV19; 7 nucleotides line up with TRBD1. The source of this sequence is a boy younger than 18 in good health and CMV-seronegative. Sequenced material: PBMCs. The chain's CDR3 is CASSMAAQGYEQYF. DNA of the CDR3: TGTGCCAGTAGTATGGCGGCACAGGGGTACGAGCAGTACTTC.